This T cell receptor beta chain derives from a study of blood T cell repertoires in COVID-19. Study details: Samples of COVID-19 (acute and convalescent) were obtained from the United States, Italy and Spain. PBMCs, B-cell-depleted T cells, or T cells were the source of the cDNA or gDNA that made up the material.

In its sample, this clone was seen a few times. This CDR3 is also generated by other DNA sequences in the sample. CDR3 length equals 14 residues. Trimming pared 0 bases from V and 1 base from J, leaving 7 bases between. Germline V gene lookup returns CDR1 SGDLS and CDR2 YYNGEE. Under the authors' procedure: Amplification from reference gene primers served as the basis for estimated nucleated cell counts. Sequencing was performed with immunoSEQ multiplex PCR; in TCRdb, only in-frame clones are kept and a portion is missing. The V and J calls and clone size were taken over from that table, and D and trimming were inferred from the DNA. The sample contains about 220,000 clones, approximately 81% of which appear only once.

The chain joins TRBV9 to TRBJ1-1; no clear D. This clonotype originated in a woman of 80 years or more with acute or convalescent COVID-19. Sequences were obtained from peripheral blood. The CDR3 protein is CASSVGWQNTEAFF. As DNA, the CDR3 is TGTGCCAGCAGCGTAGGTTGGCAGAACACTGAAGCTTTCTTT. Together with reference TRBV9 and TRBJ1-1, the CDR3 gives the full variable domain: DSGVTQTPKHLITATGQRVTLRCSPRSGDLSVYWYQQSLDQGLQFLIQYYNGEERAKGNILERFSAQQFPDLHSELNLSSLELGDSALYFCASSVGWQNTEAFFGQGTRLTVV.